Listed here is a single TCR beta chain. The identical CDR3 is also encoded by other nucleotide sequences in the sample. The germline V gene encodes CDR1 SQVTM and CDR2 ANQGSEA. This CDR3 is 13 amino acids long. Trimming cost V 6 bases and J 2 bases; bases outside gene matches: 5. The record originates from a study of CD8+ T cells in alopecia areata. cDNA reverse transcribed from extracted RNA served as the sequencing template. Data came from immunoSEQ multiplex PCR; TCRdb stores just in-frame clones and leaves some out. The repertoire holds roughly 190,000 clones, with under 80% as singletons. The treatment denotes: oral pan-JAK inhibitor, 5-10 mg twice daily. Alopecia areata patients provided lesional scalp punch biopsies and peripheral blood.

The TCR originated in a human donor with alopecia areata. Sequenced here: CD4+ T cells sorted from blood, sampled between weeks 47 and 50, from a patient treated with tofacitinib. V and J are TRBV29-1 and TRBJ1-2, with 8 bases aligning to TRBD1. The CDR3 nucleotides are TGCAGCGTCCGCGGACAGGGAAACTATGGCTACACCTTC. Its translation: CSVRGQGNYGYTF. Drawing the rest from reference TRBV29-1 and TRBJ1-2, the complete variable domain is SAVISQKPSRDICQRGTSLTIQCQVDSQVTMMFWYRQQPGQSLTLIATANQGSEATYESGFVIDKFPISRPNLTFSTLTVSNMSPEDSSIYLCSVRGQGNYGYTFGSGTRLTVV.